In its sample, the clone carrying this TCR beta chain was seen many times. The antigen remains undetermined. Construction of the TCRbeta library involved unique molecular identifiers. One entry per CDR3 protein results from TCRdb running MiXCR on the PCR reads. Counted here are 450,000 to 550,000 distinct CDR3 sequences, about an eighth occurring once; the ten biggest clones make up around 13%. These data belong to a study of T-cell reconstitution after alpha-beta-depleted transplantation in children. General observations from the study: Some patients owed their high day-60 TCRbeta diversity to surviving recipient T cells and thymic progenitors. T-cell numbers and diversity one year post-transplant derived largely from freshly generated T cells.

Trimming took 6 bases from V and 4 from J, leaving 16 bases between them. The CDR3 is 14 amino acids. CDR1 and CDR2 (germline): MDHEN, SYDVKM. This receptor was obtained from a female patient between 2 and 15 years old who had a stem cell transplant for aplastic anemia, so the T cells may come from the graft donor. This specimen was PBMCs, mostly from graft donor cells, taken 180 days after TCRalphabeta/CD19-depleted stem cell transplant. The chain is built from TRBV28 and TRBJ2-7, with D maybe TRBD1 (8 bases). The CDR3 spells CASRSDREGYEQYF. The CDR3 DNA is TGTGCCAGCAGATCGGACAGGGAGGGATACGAGCAGTACTTC.